This record looks at one TCR beta chain sequence and its context. These data come from a study of blood T cell repertoires in COVID-19. At the level of the study: The analysed material was cDNA or gDNA that came from T cells, B-cell-depleted T cells, or PBMCs.

In the source study's methods: Nucleated cell number was recorded as an estimate derived from reference gene primer amplification. Repertoires were generated with immunoSEQ multiplex PCR, while TCRdb's copy carries only in-frame clones and drops some. The V and J calls and clone size come from that table; D and trimming were worked out from the DNA. Of under 300,000 clones in the sample, roughly 85% were seen once. V lost 3 bases to trimming and J lost 7 bases; unmatched junction nucleotides: 11. Germline CDR1 is SGHTA and CDR2 is FQGNSA. This CDR3 has 16 amino acids. The V call is TRBV7-2, the J call TRBJ1-5; 8 bases align to TRBD1. The sequenced sample was peripheral blood. This clonotype was sampled from a woman aged 18-29 years with acute or convalescent COVID-19. Here the CDR3 reads CASSFPIRQGRQPQHF. In DNA form, the CDR3 reads TGTGCCAGCAGCTTCCCGATAAGACAGGGGCGGCAGCCCCAGCATTTT.